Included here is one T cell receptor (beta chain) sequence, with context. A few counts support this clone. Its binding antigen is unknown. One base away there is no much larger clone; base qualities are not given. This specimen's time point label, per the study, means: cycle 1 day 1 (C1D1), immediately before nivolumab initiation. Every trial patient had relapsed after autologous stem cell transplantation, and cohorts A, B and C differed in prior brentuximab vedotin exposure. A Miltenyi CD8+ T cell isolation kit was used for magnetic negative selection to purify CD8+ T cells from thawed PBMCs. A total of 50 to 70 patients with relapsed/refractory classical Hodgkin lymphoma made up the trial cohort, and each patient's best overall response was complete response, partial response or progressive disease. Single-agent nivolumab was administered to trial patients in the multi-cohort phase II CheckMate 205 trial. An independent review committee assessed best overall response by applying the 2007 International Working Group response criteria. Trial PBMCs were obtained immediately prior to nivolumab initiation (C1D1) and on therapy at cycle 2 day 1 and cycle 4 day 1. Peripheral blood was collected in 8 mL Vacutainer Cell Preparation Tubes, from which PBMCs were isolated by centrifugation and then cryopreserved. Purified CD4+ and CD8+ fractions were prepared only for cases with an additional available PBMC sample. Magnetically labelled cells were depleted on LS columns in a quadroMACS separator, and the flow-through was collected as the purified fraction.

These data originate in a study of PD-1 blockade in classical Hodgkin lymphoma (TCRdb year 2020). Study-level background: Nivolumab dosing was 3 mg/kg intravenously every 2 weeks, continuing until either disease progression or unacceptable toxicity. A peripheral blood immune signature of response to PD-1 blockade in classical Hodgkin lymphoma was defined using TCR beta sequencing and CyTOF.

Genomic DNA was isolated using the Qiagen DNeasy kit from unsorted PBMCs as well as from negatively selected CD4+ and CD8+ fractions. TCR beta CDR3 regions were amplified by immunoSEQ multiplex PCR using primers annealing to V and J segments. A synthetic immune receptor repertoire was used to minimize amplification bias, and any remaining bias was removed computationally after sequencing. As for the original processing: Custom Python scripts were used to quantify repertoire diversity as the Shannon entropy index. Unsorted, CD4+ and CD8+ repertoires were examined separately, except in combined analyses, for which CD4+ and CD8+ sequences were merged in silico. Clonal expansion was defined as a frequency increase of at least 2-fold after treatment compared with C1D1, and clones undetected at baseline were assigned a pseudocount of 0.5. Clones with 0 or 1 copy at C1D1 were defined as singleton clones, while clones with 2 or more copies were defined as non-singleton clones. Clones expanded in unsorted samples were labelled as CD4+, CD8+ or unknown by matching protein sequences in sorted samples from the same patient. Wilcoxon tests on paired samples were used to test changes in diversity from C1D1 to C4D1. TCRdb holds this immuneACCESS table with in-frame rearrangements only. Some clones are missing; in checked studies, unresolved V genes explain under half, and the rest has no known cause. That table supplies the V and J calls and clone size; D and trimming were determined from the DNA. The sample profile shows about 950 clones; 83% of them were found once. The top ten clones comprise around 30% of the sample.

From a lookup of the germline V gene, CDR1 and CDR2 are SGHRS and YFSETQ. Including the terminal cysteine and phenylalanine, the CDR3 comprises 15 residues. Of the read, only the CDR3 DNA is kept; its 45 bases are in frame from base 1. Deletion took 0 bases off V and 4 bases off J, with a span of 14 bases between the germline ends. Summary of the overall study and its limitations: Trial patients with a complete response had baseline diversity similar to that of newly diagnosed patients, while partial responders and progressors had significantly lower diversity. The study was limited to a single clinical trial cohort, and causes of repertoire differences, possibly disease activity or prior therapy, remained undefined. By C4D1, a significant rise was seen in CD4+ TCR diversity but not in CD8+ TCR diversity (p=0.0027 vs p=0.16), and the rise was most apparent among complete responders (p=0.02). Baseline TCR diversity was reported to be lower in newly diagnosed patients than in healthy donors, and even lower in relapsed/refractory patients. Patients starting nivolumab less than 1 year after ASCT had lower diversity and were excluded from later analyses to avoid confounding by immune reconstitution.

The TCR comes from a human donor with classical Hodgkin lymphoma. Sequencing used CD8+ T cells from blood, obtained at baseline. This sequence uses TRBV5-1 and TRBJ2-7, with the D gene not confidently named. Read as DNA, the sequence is TGCGCCAGCAGCTTGGATTATGGCACGATTTACGAGCAGTACTTC. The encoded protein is CASSLDYGTIYEQYF.